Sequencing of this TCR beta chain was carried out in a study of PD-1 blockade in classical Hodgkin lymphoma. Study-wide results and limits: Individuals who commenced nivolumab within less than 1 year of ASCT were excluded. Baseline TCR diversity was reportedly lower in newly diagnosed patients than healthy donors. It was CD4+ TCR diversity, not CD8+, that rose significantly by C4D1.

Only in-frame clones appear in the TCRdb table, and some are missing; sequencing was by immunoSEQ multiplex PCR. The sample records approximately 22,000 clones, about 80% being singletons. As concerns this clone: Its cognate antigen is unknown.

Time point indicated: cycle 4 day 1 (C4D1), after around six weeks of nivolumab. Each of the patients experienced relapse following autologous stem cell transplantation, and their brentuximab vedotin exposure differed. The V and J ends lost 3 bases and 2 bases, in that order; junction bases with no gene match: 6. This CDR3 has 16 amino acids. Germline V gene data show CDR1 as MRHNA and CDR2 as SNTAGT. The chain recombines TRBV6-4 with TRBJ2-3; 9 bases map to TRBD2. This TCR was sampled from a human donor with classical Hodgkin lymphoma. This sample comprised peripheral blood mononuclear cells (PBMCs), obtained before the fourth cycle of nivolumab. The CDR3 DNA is TGTGCCAGCAGTGAGATAGCGGGGGCCTCCACAGATACGCAGTATTTT. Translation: CASSEIAGASTDTQYF.